This TCR beta chain was sequenced during a study of PD-1 blockade in classical Hodgkin lymphoma. Of note for this clone: Its matching antigen is unknown.

General study findings and limits: Complete responders showed a baseline diversity that resembled the diversity of newly diagnosed patients. By C4D1, diversity of CD4+ TCRs had risen significantly, whereas that of CD8+ TCRs had not. Nothing has yet pinned down what causes the repertoire differences, possibly disease activity or prior therapy.

This CDR3 is built from 13 residues. Per the germline V gene, CDR1 is SEHNR and CDR2 is FQNEAQ (reference sequence). Trimming removed 2 bases from V and 6 bases from J, with 8 bases in between. Brentuximab vedotin exposure varied, and every patient relapsed after autologous stem cell transplantation. The patients, who had relapsed/refractory classical Hodgkin lymphoma, achieved best responses of complete response, partial response or progressive disease. Repertoires were generated with immunoSEQ multiplex PCR, while TCRdb's copy carries only in-frame clones and drops some. The table includes approximately 43,000 clones, about 88% detected once.

Sequenced material: peripheral blood mononuclear cells (PBMCs), taken before the second cycle of nivolumab. The receptor comes from a human donor with classical Hodgkin lymphoma. The chain employs TRBV7-9 and TRBJ2-1; D call uncertain. The CDR3 nucleotides are TGTGCCAGCAGCTTACTCGTGGGCAATGAGCAGTTCTTC. It yields the protein CASSLLVGNEQFF. The full variable domain, completed using reference TRBV7-9 and TRBJ2-1, is DTGVSQNPRHKITKRGQNVTFRCDPISEHNRLYWYRQTLGQGPEFLTYFQNEAQLEKSRLLSDRFSAERPKGSFSTLEIQRTEQGDSAMYLCASSLLVGNEQFFGPGTRLTVL.